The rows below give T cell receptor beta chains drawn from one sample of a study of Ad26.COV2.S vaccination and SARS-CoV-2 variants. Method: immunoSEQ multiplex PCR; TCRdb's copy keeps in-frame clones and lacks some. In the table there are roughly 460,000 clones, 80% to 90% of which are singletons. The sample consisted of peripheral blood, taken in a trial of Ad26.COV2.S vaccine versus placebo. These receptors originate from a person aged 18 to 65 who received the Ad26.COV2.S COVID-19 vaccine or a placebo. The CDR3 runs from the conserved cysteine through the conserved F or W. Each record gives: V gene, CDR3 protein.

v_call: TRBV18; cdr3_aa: CASSKDRNYEQYF
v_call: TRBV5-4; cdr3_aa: CASSSGGANYGYTF
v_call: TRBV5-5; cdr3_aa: CASSGSGYGQVNEKLFF
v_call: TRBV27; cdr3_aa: CASSGTARGEKLFF
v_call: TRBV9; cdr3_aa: CASSVLGDGFTGELFF
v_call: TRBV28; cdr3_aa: CASSFASHTDTQYF
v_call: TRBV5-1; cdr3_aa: CASSPGLAGAGGQETQYF
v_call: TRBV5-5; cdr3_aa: CASSYFLGTDTQYF
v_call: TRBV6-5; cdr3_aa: CASRPSRDIWGEQFF
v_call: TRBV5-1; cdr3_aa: CASSLGGLAVNNEQFF
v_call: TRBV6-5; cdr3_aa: CASSTRTGNLNGYTF
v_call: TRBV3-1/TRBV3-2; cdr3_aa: CASSRLVGGGGYTF
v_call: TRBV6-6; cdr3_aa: CASSYGTLYEQYF
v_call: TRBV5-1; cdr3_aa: CASSSSKSSGGAFNSPLHF
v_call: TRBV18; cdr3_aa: CASSRDYEQYF
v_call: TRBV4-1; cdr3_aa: CASSPWRGDTEAFF
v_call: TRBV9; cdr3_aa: CASSRSGSGELFF
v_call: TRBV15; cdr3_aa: CATSLDSRDTQYF
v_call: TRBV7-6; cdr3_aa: CASSPILGLSSETQYF
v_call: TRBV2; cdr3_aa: CASSDQAFSYEQYF
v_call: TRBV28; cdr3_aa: CASSSPSYEQYF
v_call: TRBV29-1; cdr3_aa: CSVEDQGQETQYF
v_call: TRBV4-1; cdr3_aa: CASSQENSNQPQHF
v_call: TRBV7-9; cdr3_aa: CASSLDMGQETQYF
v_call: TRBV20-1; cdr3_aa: CSARAYTEAFF
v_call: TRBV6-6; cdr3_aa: CASSYSKREYNEQFF
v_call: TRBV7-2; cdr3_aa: CASSLVGTGKKTF
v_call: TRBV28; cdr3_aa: CASSGRDRVQETQYF
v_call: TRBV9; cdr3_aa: CASSAAGYGEAFF
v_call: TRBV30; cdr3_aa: CAWNRGGGEKLFF
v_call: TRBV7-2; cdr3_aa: CASSVQGRGEKLFF
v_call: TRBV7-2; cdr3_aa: CASSLGMNTEAFF
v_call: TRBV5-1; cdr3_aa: CASSLGQGNEKLFF
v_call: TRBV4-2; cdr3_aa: CASSQVGVVSGTTDTQYF
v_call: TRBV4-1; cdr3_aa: CASSQDGISTDTQYF
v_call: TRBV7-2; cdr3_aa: CASSLARGYYEQYF
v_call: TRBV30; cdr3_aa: CAWSLLYGYTF
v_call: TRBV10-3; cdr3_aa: CAISVTSGTDTQYF
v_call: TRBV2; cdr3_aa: CASRTGLDGYNSPLHF
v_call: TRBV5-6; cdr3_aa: CASSPSGRPQETQYF
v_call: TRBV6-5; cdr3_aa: CASSYYGGDTEAFF
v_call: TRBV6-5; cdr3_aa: CASSRRLGSSALQYF
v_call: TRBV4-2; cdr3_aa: CASSQGVFGVSNQPQHF
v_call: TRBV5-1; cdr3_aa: CASSFIAGSSYEQYF
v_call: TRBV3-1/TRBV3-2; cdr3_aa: CASSPLRRTGALNTEAFF